These 3 T cell receptor beta chains came from one sample sequenced in a study. Amplification of TRBV12-4/TRBJ1-2 clonotypes used adaptor-ligated barcode primers. TCRdb redid the calling of the multiplex PCR reads with MiXCR, one entry per CDR3 protein. This table holds approximately 1,200 distinct CDR3 sequences, 20% to 25% found once. Specimen: naive CD4+ T cells sorted from blood. Subset meaning: naive CD4+ T cells, CD4+CD45RA+CD25-. All receptors come from a female donor with breast cancer.

This clonotype is classed as medium-sized. The chain recombines TRBV12-3 or TRBV12-4 with TRBJ1-2; weak D call: TRBD1 (5 bases). V shed 5 bases and J shed 4 bases, with 14 bases lying between them. This CDR3 region has 14 residues. The CDR3 protein is CASSPSGCSYGYTF. DNA of the CDR3: TGTGCCAGCAGTCCTTCAGGGTGTTCCTATGGCTACACCTTC.

Sample share makes this clonotype medium-sized. The CDR3 bases are TGTGCCAGCAGTCCGGACGGTGGAATCGGCTACACCTTC. This codes for CASSPDGGIGYTF. The V and J genes are TRBV12-3 or TRBV12-4 and TRBJ1-2; no reliable D call. CDR3 size: 13 residues. The V and J ends lost 5 bases and 8 bases respectively, with 15 bases between them.

The chain carries TRBV12-3 or TRBV12-4 and TRBJ1-2; a weak D match, TRBD1 (6 bases). Trimming left V 1 base short and J 7 bases short, with 10 bases between. This CDR3 region has 13 residues. The CDR3 DNA is TGTGCCAGCAGTTTAGAGACAGGAGTTGGCTACACCTTC. The encoded protein is CASSLETGVGYTF.